Each of the 16 T cell receptor beta chains below was sequenced from the same sample in a study of beta chain features in type 1 diabetes. Since all of the isolated RNA was reverse transcribed, expressed TCRB transcripts were what got sequenced. Libraries were prepared by immunoSEQ multiplex PCR; TCRdb keeps only in-frame clonotypes and omits some of them. The data show hundreds of thousands of clones, 11% to 15% seen once. These receptors have no known antigen. Study-wide results and limits: Shortening of TCRB CDR3s, moderate but significant, appeared in all four CD4+ subsets of Type 1 diabetes patients.

The material sequenced was naive CD4+ T cells from blood. Source of these receptors: a man aged 18 to 29 with type 1 diabetes.

This clone was counted a few times. This chain joins TRBV5-1 and TRBJ2-1; a possible D gene is TRBD2 (6 bases). The CDR3 sequence is 15 residues long. Trimming took 0 bases from V and 9 from J, leaving 16 bases between them. CDR1 and CDR2 from the germline V gene are SGHRS and YFSETQ. The DNA for the CDR3 is TGCGCCAGCAGCTTGGTGGGGACTGGGGACCGTGAGCAGTTCTTC. It translates to CASSLVGTGDREQFF.

This chain connects TRBV6-1 to TRBJ2-7; no clear D. The V gene lost 6 bases and the J gene lost 1 base, with 16 bases spanning the gap. The CDR3 contains 15 residues. Germline CDR1 MNHNS, CDR2 SASEGT. CDR3 loop: CASSPAQRPSYEQYF. Here the CDR3 DNA reads TGTGCCAGCAGCCCCGCGCAGAGGCCTTCCTACGAGCAGTACTTC.

This clone appeared a few times. V is TRBV30 and J is TRBJ2-4; 12 bases are a match to TRBD2. The CDR3 length is 16 residues. Germline CDR1 is GTSNPN and CDR2 is SVGIG (reference sequence). V was pared by 2 bases and J by 2 bases, with 4 bases of the junction left unmatched. This CDR3 is CAWSQLAGGSKNIQYF. The CDR3 DNA reads TGTGCCTGGAGTCAACTAGCGGGAGGTTCCAAAAACATTCAGTACTTC.

The chain uses TRBV9 and TRBJ2-6; D gene ambiguous. Looked up from germline, CDR1 is SGDLS and CDR2 is YYNGEE. The CDR3 loop spans 17 amino acids. Trimming shortened V by 2 bases and J by 1 base, and 13 bases separated the two germline ends. The DNA for the CDR3 is TGTGCCAGCAGCGTGAGGTCTCTCGGGTCTGGGGCCAACGTCCTGACTTTC. Amino acids: CASSVRSLGSGANVLTF. Variable domain in full (rest from reference TRBV9 and TRBJ2-6): DSGVTQTPKHLITATGQRVTLRCSPRSGDLSVYWYQQSLDQGLQFLIQYYNGEERAKGNILERFSAQQFPDLHSELNLSSLELGDSALYFCASSVRSLGSGANVLTFGAGSRLTVL.

On this clone itself: Other DNA sequences in this sample translate to the same CDR3. The chain is built from TRBV5-1 and TRBJ1-5; TRBD1 matches 10 bases. V was clipped by 4 bases and J by 4 bases; unmatched bases: 2. This CDR3 is 14 amino acids long. CDR1 is SGHRS and CDR2 is YFSETQ in the germline V gene. CDR3 sequence: CASSPGQGNQPQHF. The CDR3 DNA reads as TGCGCCAGCAGCCCGGGACAGGGGAATCAGCCCCAGCATTTT.

The sample holds a few counts of this clone. The chain employs TRBV19 and TRBJ2-1; maybe TRBD2 (5 bases). Between the trimmed V and J ends, which lost 1 base and 3 bases, there was a span of 10 bases. This CDR3 is built from 15 residues. Germline assignment: CDR1 LNHDA and CDR2 SQIVND (reference sequence). DNA for the CDR3: TGTGCCAGTAGTATAGGGCTAGGAGGCTACAATGAGCAGTTCTTC. It encodes CASSIGLGGYNEQFF.

This clone occurred a few times. The chain links TRBV11-2 to TRBJ1-2, with D hard to call. Germline CDR1 reads SGHAT; CDR2 reads FQNNGV. CDR3 length: 13 amino acids. The V and J ends lost 1 base and 3 bases respectively, with 6 bases between them. CDR3 DNA: TGTGCCAGCAGCTTAGGGACGGACTATGGCTACACCTTC. It encodes CASSLGTDYGYTF.

This sequence joins TRBV6-5 and TRBJ2-7; the match to TRBD2 covers 7 bases. The CDR3 runs to 15 residues. Germline values: CDR1 MNHEY, CDR2 SVGAGI. J was trimmed by 2 bases and V by 5 bases; bases with no gene match: 9. The CDR3 DNA follows: TGTGCCAGCAGTACCGTAGCGGGTCCCGCCTACGAGCAGTACTTC. Protein sequence: CASSTVAGPAYEQYF.

About this clone itself: Additional DNA sequences in this sample encode the identical CDR3. The rearrangement joins TRBV5-1 to TRBJ2-5, with 10 bases identical to TRBD1. Germline lookup yields CDR1 SGHRS and CDR2 YFSETQ. After removal of 7 bases from V and 3 bases from J, the junction contained 6 bases not matched to a gene. The CDR3 has 14 amino acids. The CDR3 spells CASSTGTGEETQYF. CDR3 DNA sequence: TGCGCCAGCTCCACCGGGACAGGGGAAGAGACCCAGTACTTC.

The V gene is TRBV5-1, the J gene TRBJ2-1; D is unclear. The V end was cut by 5 bases, the J end by 8 bases, with 11 bases between. The CDR3 has 12 residues. In germline, CDR1 is SGHRS, CDR2 YFSETQ. The CDR3 DNA follows: TGCGCCAGCAGTAGGGTTGGGGATGAGCAGTTCTTC. This gives the protein CASSRVGDEQFF.

The genes are TRBV6-5 and TRBJ2-7; D perhaps matches TRBD2 (5 bases). V was cut by 6 bases and J by 0 bases, with 12 bases left in between. The CDR3 length is 14 residues. Germline CDR1 MNHEY, CDR2 SVGAGI. As DNA, the CDR3 is TGTGCCAGCAGAGCCGGAGGCCCCTCCTACGAGCAGTACTTC. Its translation: CASRAGGPSYEQYF.

The J gene is TRBJ1-5, the V gene TRBV30, with D perhaps matching TRBD1 (5 bases). This CDR3 has 14 amino acids. Germline V lookup: CDR1 GTSNPN, CDR2 SVGIG (reference sequence). V lost 7 bases and J lost 1, with 14 bases in between. The CDR3 protein is CASGGEASNQPQHF. CDR3 DNA: TGTGCCTCGGGGGGAGAGGCAAGCAATCAGCCCCAGCATTTT. The variable domain in full, completed from reference TRBV30 and TRBJ1-5, reads SQTIHQWPATLVQPVGSPLSLECTVEGTSNPNLYWYRQAAGRGLQLLFYSVGIGQISSEVPQNLSASRPQDRQFILSSKKLLLSDSGFYLCASGGEASNQPQHFGDGTRLSIL.

The CDR3 DNA follows: TGTGCCAGCAGTTCCGCCTTAACGAATGAGCAGTTCTTC. It encodes CASSSALTNEQFF. The V call is TRBV6-5, the J call TRBJ2-1; no firm D call. The germline CDR1 and CDR2 sequences are MNHEY and SVGAGI. The V end was cut by 4 bases, the J end by 7 bases, with 11 bases between. There are 13 residues in the CDR3.

This clone has just a few counts. V usage is TRBV7-9 and J usage is TRBJ2-5; D perhaps matches TRBD2 (5 bases). Per the germline V gene, CDR1 is SEHNR and CDR2 is FQNEAQ (reference sequence). The CDR3 contains 17 residues. V shed 0 bases and J shed 5 bases, with 19 bases lying between them. For the CDR3, the DNA is TGTGCCAGCAGCTTAGCTATGGTTACGACTGGGGAGGAGACCCAGTACTTC. It encodes CASSLAMVTTGEETQYF.

This clone was observed a few times. The chain recombines TRBV2 with TRBJ1-2; the D is unclear. Trimming stripped 6 bases from V and 0 bases from J, with 11 bases between. Germline CDR1 and CDR2: SNHLY and FYNNEI. The CDR3 totals 14 residues. The CDR3 bases are TGTGCCAGCAGCGCCGGACGGGCTAACTATGGCTACACCTTC. Its protein is CASSAGRANYGYTF. Variable domain in full (rest from reference TRBV2 and TRBJ1-2): EPEVTQTPSHQVTQMGQEVILRCVPISNHLYFYWYRQILGQKVEFLVSFYNNEISEKSEIFDDQFSVERPDGSNFTLKIRSTKLEDSAMYFCASSAGRANYGYTFGSGTRLTVV.

The J gene is TRBJ1-5, the V gene TRBV10-3; no reliable D call. Germline V gene lookup returns CDR1 ENHRY and CDR2 SYGVKD. The CDR3 is 12 residues long. V was cut by 2 bases and J by 6 bases, with 5 bases left in between. CDR3 in amino acids: CAISENGQPQHF. As DNA, the CDR3 is TGTGCCATCAGTGAGAACGGTCAGCCCCAGCATTTT.